This TCR beta chain was sequenced for a study of Ad26.COV2.S vaccination and SARS-CoV-2 variants (dated by TCRdb to the early 2020s). At the level of the whole study: Vaccine-arm donors were drawn from COV1001, a multicentre, randomized, double-blind, placebo-controlled phase I-IIa trial of Ad26.COV2.S in healthy adults. The specificity and breadth of SARS-CoV-2-reactive T cell receptors after Ad26.COV2.S vaccination were assessed by TCRbeta repertoire sequencing. Participants in the trial were split at random into five groups of five each, receiving low-dose or high-dose Ad26.COV2.S once or twice, or else placebo on both occasions. Throughout the experiments and outcome assessment, investigators stayed blinded to trial group allocation. The TCR-sequenced set comprised approximately 30 samples: some 19 Ad26.COV2.S vaccine recipients, 5 placebo recipients and 8 SARS-CoV-2 convalescent individuals. Dosing of Ad26.COV2.S was intramuscular, at either 5x10^10 or 1x10^11 viral particles, delivered as one shot or as two shots spaced 56 days apart. The paper as a whole reports these results and caveats: Higher spike-specific TCR breadth was observed in Ad26.COV2.S recipients than in placebo recipients (P = 0.0014). Comparable non-spike TCR breadth was observed between vaccine and placebo recipients, consistent with only spike being contained in the vaccine. After vaccination, substantial breadth of spike-specific CD8+ and CD4+ T cell responses was reported. According to the authors, total T cell responses may have been underestimated by the TCR breadth and depth analyses. The study was not powered for comparison of responses between vaccine doses or regimens.

TCRbeta CDR3 regions were sequenced with the immunoSEQ Assay. After extraction, genomic DNA underwent amplification by bias-controlled multiplex PCR, followed by high-throughput sequencing. In the original analysis: To quantify the absolute abundance of each unique TCRbeta CDR3 region, sequences were collapsed and filtered. T cell fraction was estimated by normalizing TCRbeta template counts to usable DNA, with usable DNA measured through amplification of reference genes found in all nucleated cells. Repertoire TCRs were annotated as SARS-CoV-2-specific when V gene, CDR3 amino acid sequence and J gene were exactly matched to a known reactive TCR set. MIRA supplied the reference SARS-CoV-2 TCR set, which was filtered for enrichment in COVID-19-positive ImmuneCODE repertoires so that public or cross-reactive TCRs were removed. Based on the MIRA antigens, annotated TCRs were further analysed at the level of specific ORF or position within ORF. Depth was the summed frequency of annotated unique rearrangements, while breadth was defined as annotated unique rearrangements over total unique productive rearrangements. Two-sided Wilcoxon rank-sum tests were applied when comparing TCR breadth between groups. This is the immuneACCESS table as TCRdb keeps it, with only in-frame sequences that have V and J called. A part of the clones is gone; compared with another copy, unresolved V genes explain less than half, and the rest is unexplained. That table is the source of V, J and clone size, and D and trimming were worked out from the DNA. This sample gives some 460,000 clones in total; 70% to 90% of them show up just once. The top ten hold more than 1.5% of the sample.

This sample's treatment or condition label indicates: roughly 18 received Ad26.COV2.S at low or high dose, single or two shots; roughly 5 received placebo; per-sample allocation not given. Repertoires of vaccine and placebo recipients were sequenced from samples collected on day 63 after the first injection. In Cohort 1b, about two dozen adults aged 18-55 years were enrolled at a single site in Boston, USA, between 29 July and 7 August 2020. Ad26.COV2.S was a replication-incompetent adenovirus type 26 vector that expressed a prefusion-stabilized SARS-CoV-2 spike protein derived from the original Wuhan strain. As to this clone: Its antigen is unknown. Per-base quality was not reported, and no clone a single base away is much larger than it.

From cysteine to phenylalanine, the CDR3 is 13 amino acids long. Only the CDR3 portion is preserved as DNA: 39 bases, with reading frame beginning at the first base. Trimming costs V 3 bases and J 4 bases, and their ends lie 6 bases apart. The clonotype was recovered from a person between 18 and 60 years old who received the Ad26.COV2.S COVID-19 vaccine or a placebo. The sample was peripheral blood, taken in a trial of Ad26.COV2.S vaccine versus placebo. The receptor chain draws on TRBV23-1 and TRBJ2-2; tentative D gene TRBD2, with 5 bases matching. TRBV23-1 is classed as an ORF, of uncertain function. The CDR3 loop reads CASSQGSTGELFF. The nucleotides are TGCGCCAGCAGTCAGGGGAGCACCGGGGAGCTGTTTTTT.